This passage covers 4 T cell receptor beta chains from one sample sequenced in a study of identical twins. TCRdb reprocessed the 5' RACE reads via MiXCR and lists one record per CDR3 protein. Among some 270,000 distinct CDR3 sequences, about 8.5% were seen once, and the ten largest hold less than 4%. This same sample was also part of a study on yellow fever vaccine responses in identical twins.

Sample: CD8+ T cells sorted from blood. These receptors originate from a woman under 30 in good health.

This chain links TRBV5-1 with TRBJ1-1, with D possibly being TRBD1 (5 bases). There are 13 residues in the CDR3. CDR1 is SGHRS and CDR2 is YFSETQ in the germline V gene. The germline V and J ends were trimmed by 5 bases and 5 bases, with 13 bases remaining between them. CDR3 loop: CASRPQGFTEAFF. The CDR3 coding sequence is TGCGCCAGCAGGCCTCAGGGATTTACTGAAGCTTTCTTT.

The J gene is TRBJ2-1, the V gene TRBV20-1; D not certain. V was pared by 4 bases and J by 12 bases, with 4 bases between. The germline V gene has CDR1 DFQATT and CDR2 SNEGSKA (reference sequence). The CDR3 covers 8 residues. For the CDR3, the DNA is TGCAGTGCTACCGGGCAGTTCTTC. Its protein is CSATGQFF.

This clonotype was counted many times. V and J are TRBV9 and TRBJ2-1; D unresolved. The CDR3 has 12 residues. The germline CDR1 and CDR2 sequences are SGDLS and YYNGEE. V lost 4 bases and J 12 bases, leaving 14 bases between the germline ends. The CDR3 reads CASSPPGLWQFF. In nucleotides, the CDR3 is TGTGCCAGCAGCCCACCGGGCCTATGGCAGTTCTTC.

This chain joins TRBV5-6 and TRBJ2-7; D remains unclear. The CDR3 is made up of 15 amino acids. Germline V CDR1 and CDR2: SGHDT, YYEEEE. V was clipped by 5 bases and J by 4 bases, with 19 bases between them. CDR3 bases: TGTGCCAGCAGTCCGGAGAGGCTCCCGGAGTACGAGCAGTACTTC. It translates to CASSPERLPEYEQYF.